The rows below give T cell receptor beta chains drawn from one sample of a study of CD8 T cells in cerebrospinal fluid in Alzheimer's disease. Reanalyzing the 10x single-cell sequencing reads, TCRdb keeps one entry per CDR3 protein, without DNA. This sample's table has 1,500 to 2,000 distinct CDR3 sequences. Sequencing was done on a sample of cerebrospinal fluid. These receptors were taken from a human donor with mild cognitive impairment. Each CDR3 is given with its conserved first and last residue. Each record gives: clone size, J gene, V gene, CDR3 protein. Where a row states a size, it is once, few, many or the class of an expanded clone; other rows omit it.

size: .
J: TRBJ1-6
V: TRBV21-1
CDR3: CASSKARSRTGNSPLHF

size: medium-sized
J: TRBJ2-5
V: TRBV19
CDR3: CASRAGTGGGETQYF

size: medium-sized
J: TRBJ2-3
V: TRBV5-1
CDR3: CASSLRPSAGAEDTQYF

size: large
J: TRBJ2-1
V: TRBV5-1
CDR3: CASSRQEDEQFF

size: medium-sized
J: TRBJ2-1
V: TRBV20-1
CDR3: CSARRGSSSYNEQFF

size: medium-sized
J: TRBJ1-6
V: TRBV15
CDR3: CATRTTGRNSPLHF

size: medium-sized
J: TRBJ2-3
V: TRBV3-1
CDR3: CASSLANPGLARSSTDTQYF

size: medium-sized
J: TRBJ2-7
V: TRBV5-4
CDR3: CASSLPSSYEQYF

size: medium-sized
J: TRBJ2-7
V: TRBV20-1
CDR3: CSASRLAEQYF

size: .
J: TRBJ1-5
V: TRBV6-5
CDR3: CASSLRGPQSNQPQHF

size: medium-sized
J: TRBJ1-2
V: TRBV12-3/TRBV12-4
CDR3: CASRRTSGVGYGYTF

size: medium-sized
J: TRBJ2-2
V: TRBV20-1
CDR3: CSASGLAQNTGELFF

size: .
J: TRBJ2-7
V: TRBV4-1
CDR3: CASSQEDRVDEQYF

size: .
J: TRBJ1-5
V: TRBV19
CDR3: CASSWEEVQPQHF

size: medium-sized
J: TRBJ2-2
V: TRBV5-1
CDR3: CASSVTTWRTGYTGELFF

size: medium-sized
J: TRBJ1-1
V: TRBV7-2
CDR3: CASSSLDTPEAFF

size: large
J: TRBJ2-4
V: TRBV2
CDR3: CASSEDSVKNIQYF

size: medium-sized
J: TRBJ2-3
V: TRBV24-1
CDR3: CATSDFNGMTDTQYF

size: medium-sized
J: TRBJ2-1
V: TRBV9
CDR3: CASSVGEGYNEQFF

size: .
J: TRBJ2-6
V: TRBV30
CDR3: CAWTGVRMGGANVLTF

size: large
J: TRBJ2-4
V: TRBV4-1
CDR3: CASSSAGGAKNIQYF

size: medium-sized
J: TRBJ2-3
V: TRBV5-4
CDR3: CASRGTADTQYF

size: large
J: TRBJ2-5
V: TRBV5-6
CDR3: CASSLATGRETQYF

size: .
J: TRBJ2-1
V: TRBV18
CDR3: CASSPPAGNGYNEQFF

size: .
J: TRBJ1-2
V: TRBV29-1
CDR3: CSARQGVSGYTF

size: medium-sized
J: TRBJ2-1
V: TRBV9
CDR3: CASSSRDLEQFF

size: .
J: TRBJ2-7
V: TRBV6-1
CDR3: CASSPSGRVYEQYF